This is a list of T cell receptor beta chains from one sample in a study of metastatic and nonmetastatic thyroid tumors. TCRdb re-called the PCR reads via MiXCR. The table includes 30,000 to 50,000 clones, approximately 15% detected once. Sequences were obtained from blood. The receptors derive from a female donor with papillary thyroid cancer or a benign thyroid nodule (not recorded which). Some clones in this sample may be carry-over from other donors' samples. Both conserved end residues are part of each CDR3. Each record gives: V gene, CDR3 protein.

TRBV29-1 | CSVLFLAQGTSGTDTQYF
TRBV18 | CASSHKDRAMNQPQHF
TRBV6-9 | CASSYSRGREQYF
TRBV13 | CASSPAGRNTEAFF
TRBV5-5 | CASSSQGSNYGYTF
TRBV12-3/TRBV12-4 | CASSLLAGGNEQYF
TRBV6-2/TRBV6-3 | CASTEQFTESFF
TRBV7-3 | CASSLELDNEQFF
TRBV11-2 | CASSPGLAGGPADTQYF
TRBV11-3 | CASSLSLGYTF
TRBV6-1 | CASSENPGTLCGYTF
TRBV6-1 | CASTPGVGSTEAFF
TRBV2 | CASRLAGGRNTQYF
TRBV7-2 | CASSRSGRGNEQFF
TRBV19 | CASSHMGGRRYEQYF
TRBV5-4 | CASSLVPTGSSPGELFF
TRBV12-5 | CASAEGSSGEKLFF
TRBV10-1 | CASSDTYFGGSSYNEQFF
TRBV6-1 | CASSEAGEVYQYF
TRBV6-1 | CASRRAEANEKLFF
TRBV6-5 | CASSYRRTGSGQPQHF
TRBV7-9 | CASSLGEGVGEAFF
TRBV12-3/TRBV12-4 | CASSMRVATPLHF
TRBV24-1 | CATSDPAWTGCDEQYF
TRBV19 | CASSMTGDLPQHF
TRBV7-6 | CASSQTSGLTYEQYF